This T cell receptor beta chain was recovered during a study of shared clonotypes between healthy human individuals (dated by TCRdb to 2018 to 2021). Broadly, across the study: The cohort comprised a couple of women and three men aged 18 to 49 years. To estimate repertoire size and how much clonotype sharing occurs between individuals, the study deeply sequenced the blood TCR repertoires of about 5 healthy adults. To increase sequencing depth and limit assay-specific biases, different laboratories used diverse techniques to prepare libraries and sequence TCR repertoires. Each donor's leukapheresis produced roughly between roughly 0.9 and 8.9 billion PBMCs.

Here is what the overall study found, with its caveats: Based on pairwise subsampling, the degree of clonotype sharing among donors was expected to be affected by sequencing depth. The genetic and exposure-history diversity represented was limited by the small number of donors. Sampling was limited to blood, and TCR repertoires in tissue likely differ from TCR repertoires in blood.

With regard to this clone: This clone's antigen is unknown. Base qualities were left out, and no much larger clone turns up one base away.

From cysteine to phenylalanine, the CDR3 is 16 amino acids long. Only the CDR3 region is kept as DNA, spanning 48 bases read in frame from base 1. CDR1 and CDR2 are read off the germline V gene as MGHRA and YSYEKL. Germline trimming amounts to 0 bases on V and 5 bases on J, with 6 as the count of junction bases outside the gene matches. Using the deep immunoSEQ assay, multiplex PCR amplified TCR CDR3 regions from genomic DNA. Genomic DNA extracted from each cell subset was distributed evenly over all wells of several immunoSEQ 96-well plates, and each plate served as one replicate. For unsorted PBMC, approximately 300 ng of genomic DNA, equivalent to about 30,000 T cell genomes, went into each replicate PCR. Ten immunoSEQ deep assay plates were used to sequence the unsorted PBMC genomic DNA. The purified libraries were quantified using a Qubit 3.0 fluorometer, sized with a Bioanalyzer 2100, and then quantified again using the KAPA Library Quantification kit. A separate single-read 150-cycle Illumina NextSeq 550 flow cell was used to sequence each immunoSEQ 96-well plate. The original methods were these. The immunoSEQ output contained only junctional sequences without quality scores, so filtering could not match that applied to full-length reads. To assign V/J genes and CDR3, sequences were annotated against IMGT germline references using PyIR, a Python wrapper for IgBLAST v1.9. Reads were removed for weak V/J assignments (E-value above 1e-6), missing CDR3, stop codons, out-of-frame junctions, or ambiguous translated residues. V3J clonotypes were defined by identical inferred V gene, J gene, and CDR3 amino acid sequence. Percentage overlap between repertoires was calculated by dividing the number of shared unique clonotypes by the size of the smaller repertoire. Richness of each repertoire was evaluated using RTK rarefaction, the Chao1 estimator, and Recon v2.1 estimates of unobserved clonotypes. In its TCRdb copy, this immuneACCESS table keeps in-frame sequences only and misses some clones. Where compared with another copy, unresolved V genes explain less than half of these, and the others have no known cause. Clone size and the V and J calls come from that table; the DNA yielded D and trimming. The sample data list hundreds of thousands of clones, and around 78% of these were observed just once. The ten biggest clones cover 9.5% to 15% of the sample.

Donors were healthy HIV-negative adults with no recently reported acute infections or vaccinations. Only Caucasian adults living in Nashville, Tennessee, USA were represented among the donors. For unsorted samples, 70 million to 95 million PBMCs were counted, and genomic DNA was extracted using the QIAamp DNA Blood Mini kit. Blood was obtained by leukapheresis, after which PBMCs were separated by Ficoll-Histopaque density gradient centrifugation and cryopreserved in liquid nitrogen vapor phase. The clonotype comes from a woman aged 40 to 50 in good health. Some clones in this sample may be carry-over from other donors' samples. The sample consisted of PBMCs. The chain was built from TRBV4-1 and TRBJ2-7, and TRBD1 aligns with 11 junction nucleotides. The DNA sequence is TGCGCCAGCAGCCAAGAACCGGACAGGGGGCTCGACGAGCAGTACTTC. Translated, this gives CASSQEPDRGLDEQYF.